The clone carrying this TCR beta chain was recorded at least ten times. As yet, its antigen is unknown. The data are from a study of T cells in Graves' hyperthyroidism and ophthalmopathy. Broader study findings: The blood repertoire included most of the expanded thyroid clonotypes above 0.001.

The CDR3 has 16 amino acids. In germline, CDR1 is MGHDK, CDR2 SYGVNS. The V segment lost 2 bases and the J segment 5 bases; nucleotides outside the gene matches: 7. Amplified regions were TCR beta CDR3 sequences from RNA transcripts. HTBI primers were the set used in a first-round RT-PCR of the TCR CDR3. MiXCR was run by TCRdb on the multiplex PCR reads, yielding one entry per CDR3 protein. The sample includes about 360,000 distinct CDR3 sequences, 13% seen only once; the top ten take over 8.5%. The chain joins TRBV25-1 to TRBJ2-1; 9 bases map to TRBD2. The sequencing input was blood. The source of this sequence is a woman under 30 with Graves' hyperthyroidism. Here the CDR3 reads CASSEPSGRSHNEQFF. For the CDR3, the DNA is TGTGCCAGCAGTGAACCGAGCGGGAGGTCTCACAATGAGCAGTTCTTC.